A selection of T cell receptor beta chains follows, all from one sample in a study of T cells after yellow fever vaccination. TCRdb analysed the 5' RACE reads with MiXCR anew, one entry per CDR3 protein. Counted here are 250,000 to 400,000 distinct CDR3 sequences, around 4.5% occurring once; the ten biggest clones make up roughly 21%. The sample was PBMCs, taken 15 days after the yellow fever booster vaccination. These receptors all come from a man in his late teens or twenties who received the YFV17D yellow fever vaccine. CDR3s include the opening cysteine and the closing phenylalanine or tryptophan. D genes are given only for firm matches. Clone size appears in some rows only: once, few, many, or a class for an expanded clone.

V: TRBV7-2
J: TRBJ1-4
D: TRBD1
size: many
DNA: TGTGCCAGCAGCTTACAGGACAGGGTCAATGAAAAACTGTTTTTT
CDR3: CASSLQDRVNEKLFF

V: TRBV4-2
J: TRBJ1-2
D: TRBD1
size: few
DNA: TGTGCCAGCAGCCAAGTTACAGGGGGGGACTATGGCTACACCTTC
CDR3: CASSQVTGGDYGYTF

V: TRBV20-1
J: TRBJ1-5
D: -
size: -
DNA: TGCAGTGCCTGGGGACCGAGTAGCAATCAGCCCCAGCATTTT
CDR3: CSAWGPSSNQPQHF

V: TRBV6-5
J: TRBJ1-1
D: TRBD1
size: many
DNA: TGTGCCAGCAATGACAGGGCCGGGGCTGAAGCTTTCTTT
CDR3: CASNDRAGAEAFF

V: TRBV4-1
J: TRBJ1-1
D: -
size: -
DNA: TGCGCCAGCAGCCAAGAACCTGACAGACTGAACACTGAAGCTTTCTTT
CDR3: CASSQEPDRLNTEAFF

V: TRBV4-1
J: TRBJ2-3
D: -
size: many
DNA: TGCGCCAGCAGCCAAGGTCCCTTAGCGGACCGCACAGATACGCAGTATTTT
CDR3: CASSQGPLADRTDTQYF

V: TRBV6-4
J: TRBJ1-5
D: TRBD1
size: many
DNA: TGTGCCAGCAGTCCCACAGGGGGCTATCTGCCCCAGCATTTT
CDR3: CASSPTGGYLPQHF

V: TRBV5-1
J: TRBJ2-7
D: -
size: few
DNA: TGCGCCAGCAGCTCAAGCTTAGTACGGGAGCAGTACTTC
CDR3: CASSSSLVREQYF

V: TRBV19
J: TRBJ2-3
D: -
size: -
DNA: TGTGCCAGTAGTACGGGGAACTATGTTAGCACAGATACGCAGTATTTT
CDR3: CASSTGNYVSTDTQYF

V: TRBV7-2
J: TRBJ2-3
D: TRBD1
size: many
DNA: TGTGCCAGCAGACCGGACAGGGGGCTGGGGACAGATACGCAGTATTTT
CDR3: CASRPDRGLGTDTQYF

V: TRBV6-5
J: TRBJ1-1
D: TRBD1
size: -
DNA: TGTGCCAGCAGTTACTCCCCGGACAGGGAAGCTTTCTTT
CDR3: CASSYSPDREAFF

V: TRBV6-5
J: TRBJ1-6
D: -
size: -
DNA: TGTGCCAGCAGAGCGAGCCCCGGGACTCTAACCGGCAATAATTCACCCCTCCACTTT
CDR3: CASRASPGTLTGNNSPLHF

V: TRBV7-9
J: TRBJ1-3
D: -
size: -
DNA: TGTGCCAGCAGCTCCTACGGGGTCTCTGGAAACACCATATATTTT
CDR3: CASSSYGVSGNTIYF

V: TRBV7-8
J: TRBJ1-2
D: TRBD1
size: -
DNA: TGTGCCAGCAGCTCACCGTCGGGGTGGACAGGGGACGGCTACACCTTC
CDR3: CASSSPSGWTGDGYTF

V: TRBV7-9
J: TRBJ1-5
D: -
size: many
DNA: TGTGCCAGCAGCTTAGCAGGGGATCAGCCCCAGCATTTT
CDR3: CASSLAGDQPQHF

V: TRBV7-3
J: TRBJ2-7
D: TRBD1
size: many
DNA: TGTGCCAGCAGCTCCGGGACAGGGATCTACGAGCAGTACTTC
CDR3: CASSSGTGIYEQYF

V: TRBV15
J: TRBJ2-7
D: -
size: -
DNA: TGTGCCACCAGCAGAGACTTAGGTCTGGGGGTGAACGGCGAGCAGTACTTC
CDR3: CATSRDLGLGVNGEQYF

V: TRBV20-1
J: TRBJ1-4
D: -
size: many
DNA: TGCAGTGCTAGGACTGGGGGGGCGTCAATAGGGGAACTGTTTTTT
CDR3: CSARTGGASIGELFF

V: TRBV20-1
J: TRBJ1-1
D: -
size: many
DNA: TGCAGTGGGCTGGGAACTGAAGCTTTCTTT
CDR3: CSGLGTEAFF

V: TRBV30
J: TRBJ2-3
D: -
size: few
DNA: TGTGCCTGGAGTCTCCCTGGCGGAGCAGATACGCAGTATTTT
CDR3: CAWSLPGGADTQYF

V: TRBV4-1
J: TRBJ1-2
D: -
size: many
DNA: TGCGCCAGCAGCCAAGATCGGAGGGGCTACACCTTC
CDR3: CASSQDRRGYTF

V: TRBV4-1
J: TRBJ1-6
D: -
size: many
DNA: TGCGCCAGCAGCCAAGAGGTGACAGGAGATTCACCCCTCCACTTT
CDR3: CASSQEVTGDSPLHF

V: TRBV7-2
J: TRBJ2-5
D: TRBD2
size: many
DNA: TGTGCCAGCAGCTTTTCTTATTCGGCGGGGGGCGTAGAGACCCAGTACTTC
CDR3: CASSFSYSAGGVETQYF

V: TRBV4-3
J: TRBJ2-7
D: -
size: few
DNA: TGCGCCAGCAGCCAAGATTTGGGCAGGAGCTCCTACGAGCAGTACTTC
CDR3: CASSQDLGRSSYEQYF

V: TRBV6-5
J: TRBJ1-2
D: -
size: many
DNA: TGTGCCAGCAGACCCAACTTAGGGACCAACTATGGCTACACCTTC
CDR3: CASRPNLGTNYGYTF

V: TRBV20-1
J: TRBJ2-1
D: -
size: -
DNA: TGCAGTGCTAGAGATCCGGGGAAGGGGGCCTACAATGAGCAGTTCTTC
CDR3: CSARDPGKGAYNEQFF

V: TRBV5-1
J: TRBJ2-5
D: -
size: -
DNA: TGCGCCAGCGTTCGGGACAACCAAGAGACCCAGTACTTC
CDR3: CASVRDNQETQYF

V: TRBV10-3
J: TRBJ1-2
D: -
size: many
DNA: TGTGCCATCAGCCGCCGGACCCGGACGGACTATGGCTACACCTTC
CDR3: CAISRRTRTDYGYTF

V: TRBV10-1
J: TRBJ2-3
D: -
size: many
DNA: TGCGCCAGCAGTGAGTCGACCGTTCTAACGACAGATACGCAGTATTTT
CDR3: CASSESTVLTTDTQYF

V: TRBV10-3
J: TRBJ1-5
D: TRBD1
size: many
DNA: TGTGCCATCAGTCCAGGGGGCCGGGAGCAGCCCCAGCATTTT
CDR3: CAISPGGREQPQHF

V: TRBV5-5
J: TRBJ2-7
D: -
size: many
DNA: TGTGCCAGCAGGACGGGACTCATGATCACCTACGAGCAGTACTTC
CDR3: CASRTGLMITYEQYF

V: TRBV19
J: TRBJ1-2
D: TRBD1
size: -
DNA: TGTGCCAGTGGCGGACAGGGAAACTATGGCTACACCTTC
CDR3: CASGGQGNYGYTF

V: TRBV7-9
J: TRBJ2-5
D: TRBD2
size: many
DNA: TGTGCCAGCTGGACTAGCGGGGGCCCGGAGACCCAGTACTTC
CDR3: CASWTSGGPETQYF

V: TRBV4-2
J: TRBJ1-5
D: -
size: few
DNA: TGTGCCAGCAGCCAAATGCAGGGCTTAAAGCCCCAGCATTTT
CDR3: CASSQMQGLKPQHF

V: TRBV7-9
J: TRBJ1-1
D: TRBD1
size: -
DNA: TGTGCCAGCAGCAACAGGGGTGGTCAAACTGAAGCTTTCTTT
CDR3: CASSNRGGQTEAFF

V: TRBV7-9
J: TRBJ1-3
D: -
size: -
DNA: TGTGCCAGCAGCCAGTGGACGGATAATCACTCTGGAAACACCATATATTTT
CDR3: CASSQWTDNHSGNTIYF

V: TRBV29-1
J: TRBJ1-5
D: TRBD1
size: -
DNA: TGCAGCGCCCGACAGGGGGTAAGCAATCAGCCCCAGCATTTT
CDR3: CSARQGVSNQPQHF

V: TRBV4-3
J: TRBJ1-2
D: -
size: -
DNA: TGCGCCAGCAGCCAAGATAAACTACCGTACTATGGCTACACCTTC
CDR3: CASSQDKLPYYGYTF

V: TRBV7-3
J: TRBJ2-1
D: TRBD1
size: few
DNA: TGTGCCAGCAGCCCCTTCGACAGGGTCGGGGAGCAGTTCTTC
CDR3: CASSPFDRVGEQFF

V: TRBV5-1
J: TRBJ1-6
D: TRBD1
size: many
DNA: TGCGCCAGCAGCTTGAATCACAGGGGGAACTCACCCCTCCACTTT
CDR3: CASSLNHRGNSPLHF

V: TRBV24-1
J: TRBJ2-3
D: TRBD1
size: -
DNA: TGTGCCACCAGTGATCTACCGGGACAGGGGGAGACAGATACGCAGTATTTT
CDR3: CATSDLPGQGETDTQYF